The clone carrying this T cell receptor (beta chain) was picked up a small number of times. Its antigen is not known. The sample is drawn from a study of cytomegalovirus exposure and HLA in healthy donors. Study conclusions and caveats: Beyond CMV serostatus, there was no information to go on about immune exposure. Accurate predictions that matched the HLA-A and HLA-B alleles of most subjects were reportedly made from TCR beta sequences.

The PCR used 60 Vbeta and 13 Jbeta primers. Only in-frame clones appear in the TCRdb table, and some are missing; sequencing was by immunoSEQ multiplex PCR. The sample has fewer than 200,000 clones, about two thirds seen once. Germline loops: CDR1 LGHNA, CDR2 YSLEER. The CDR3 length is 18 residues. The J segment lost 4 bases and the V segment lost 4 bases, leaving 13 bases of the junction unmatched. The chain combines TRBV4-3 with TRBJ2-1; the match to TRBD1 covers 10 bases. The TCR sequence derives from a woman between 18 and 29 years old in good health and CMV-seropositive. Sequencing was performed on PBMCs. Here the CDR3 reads CASSPLIARDRGYNEQFF. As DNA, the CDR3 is TGCGCCAGCAGCCCTCTAATAGCCCGGGACAGGGGTTACAATGAGCAGTTCTTC.